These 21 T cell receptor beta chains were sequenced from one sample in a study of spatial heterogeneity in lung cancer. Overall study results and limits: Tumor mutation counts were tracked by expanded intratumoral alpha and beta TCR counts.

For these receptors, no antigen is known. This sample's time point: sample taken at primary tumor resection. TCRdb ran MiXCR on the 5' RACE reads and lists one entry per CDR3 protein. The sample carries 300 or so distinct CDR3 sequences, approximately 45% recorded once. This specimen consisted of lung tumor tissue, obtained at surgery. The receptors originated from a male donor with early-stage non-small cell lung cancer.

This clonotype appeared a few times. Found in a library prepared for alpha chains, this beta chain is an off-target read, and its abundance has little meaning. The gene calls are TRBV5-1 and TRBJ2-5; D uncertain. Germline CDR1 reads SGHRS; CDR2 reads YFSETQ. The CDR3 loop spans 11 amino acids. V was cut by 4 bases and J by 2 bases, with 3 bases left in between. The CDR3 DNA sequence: TGCGCCAGCAGCGAACAAGAGACCCAGTACTTC. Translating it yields CASSEQETQYF.

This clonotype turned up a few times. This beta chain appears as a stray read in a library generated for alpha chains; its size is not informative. This CDR3 is CASSRRWLAGELFF. CDR3 nucleotides: TGTGCCAGCAGCCGTAGGTGGTTGGCCGGGGAGCTGTTTTTT. V and J are TRBV7-8 and TRBJ2-2; D ambiguous. CDR1 is SGHVS, CDR2 FQNEAQ, per germline. The CDR3 loop spans 14 amino acids. V was shortened by 5 bases and J by 6 bases, with 13 bases between the two germline ends.

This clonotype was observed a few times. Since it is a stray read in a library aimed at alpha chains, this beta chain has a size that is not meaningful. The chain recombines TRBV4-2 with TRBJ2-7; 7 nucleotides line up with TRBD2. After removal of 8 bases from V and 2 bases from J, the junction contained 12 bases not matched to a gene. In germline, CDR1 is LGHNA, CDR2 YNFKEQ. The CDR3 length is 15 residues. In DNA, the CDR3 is TGTGCCAGCGGGGTTTACGGCGGGAGTGCCTACGAGCAGTACTTC. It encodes CASGVYGGSAYEQYF.

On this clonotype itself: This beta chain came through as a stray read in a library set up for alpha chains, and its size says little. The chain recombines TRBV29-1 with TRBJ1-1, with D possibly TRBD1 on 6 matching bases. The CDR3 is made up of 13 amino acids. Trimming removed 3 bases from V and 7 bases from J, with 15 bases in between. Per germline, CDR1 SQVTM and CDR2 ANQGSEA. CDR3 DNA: TGCAGCGTTGAGGGGGCAGGGACGTTTGAAGCTTTCTTT. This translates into CSVEGAGTFEAFF.

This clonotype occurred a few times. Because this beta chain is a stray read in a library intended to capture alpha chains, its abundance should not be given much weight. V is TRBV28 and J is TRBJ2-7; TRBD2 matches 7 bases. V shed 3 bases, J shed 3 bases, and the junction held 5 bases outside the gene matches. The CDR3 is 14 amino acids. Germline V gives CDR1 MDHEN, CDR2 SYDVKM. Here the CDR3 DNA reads TGTGCCAGCAGTTTTGAACTAGCGTACTACGAGCAGTACTTC. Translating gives CASSFELAYYEQYF. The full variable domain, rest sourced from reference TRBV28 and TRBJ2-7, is DVKVTQSSRYLVKRTGEKVFLECVQDMDHENMFWYRQDPGLGLRLIYFSYDVKMKEKGDIPEGYSVSREKKERFSLILESASTNQTSMYLCASSFELAYYEQYFGPGTRLTVT.

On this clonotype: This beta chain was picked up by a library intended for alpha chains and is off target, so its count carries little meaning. This CDR3 reads CASSLMTGLGEQYF. The CDR3 DNA reads as TGTGCCAGCAGCTTAATGACAGGCTTGGGCGAGCAGTACTTC. The chain joins TRBV11-1 to TRBJ2-7, with a tentative D call TRBD1 (6 bases). Germline values: CDR1 SGHAT, CDR2 FQDESV (reference sequence). V lost 2 bases, J lost 6 bases, and 14 bases lay in between. The CDR3 extends over 14 amino acids.

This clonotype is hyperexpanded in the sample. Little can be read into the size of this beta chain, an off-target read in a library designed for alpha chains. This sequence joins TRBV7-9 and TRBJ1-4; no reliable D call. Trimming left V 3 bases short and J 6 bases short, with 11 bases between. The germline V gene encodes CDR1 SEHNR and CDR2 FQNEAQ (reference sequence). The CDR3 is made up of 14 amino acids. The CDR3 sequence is CASSLDWDHEKLFF. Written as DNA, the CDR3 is TGTGCCAGCAGCTTGGACTGGGATCATGAAAAACTGTTTTTT.

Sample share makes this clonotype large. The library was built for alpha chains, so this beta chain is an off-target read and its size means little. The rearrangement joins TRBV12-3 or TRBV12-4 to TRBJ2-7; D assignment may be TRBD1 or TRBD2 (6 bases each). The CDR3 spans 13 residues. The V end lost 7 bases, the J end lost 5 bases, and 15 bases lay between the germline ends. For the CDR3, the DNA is TGTGCCAGCACCCTAGGGGGGATCAACGAGCAGTACTTC. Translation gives CASTLGGINEQYF.

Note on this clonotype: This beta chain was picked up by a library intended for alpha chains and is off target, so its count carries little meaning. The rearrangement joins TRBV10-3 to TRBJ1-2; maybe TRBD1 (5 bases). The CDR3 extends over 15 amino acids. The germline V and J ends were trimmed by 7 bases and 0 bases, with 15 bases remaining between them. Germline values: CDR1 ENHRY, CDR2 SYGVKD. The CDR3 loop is CAINPAGTSNYGYTF. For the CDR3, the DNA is TGTGCCATCAACCCCGCCGGGACGTCTAACTATGGCTACACCTTC.

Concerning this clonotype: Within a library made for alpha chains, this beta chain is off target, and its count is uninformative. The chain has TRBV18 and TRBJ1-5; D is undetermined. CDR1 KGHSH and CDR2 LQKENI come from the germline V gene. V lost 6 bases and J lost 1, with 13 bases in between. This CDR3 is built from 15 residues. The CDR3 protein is CASSPYSGSNQPQHF. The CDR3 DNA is TGTGCCAGCTCCCCTTACTCGGGCAGCAATCAGCCCCAGCATTTT.

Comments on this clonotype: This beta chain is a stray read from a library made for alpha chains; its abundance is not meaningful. CDR3 in DNA: TGTGCCAGCACCCCCCGTTGGGGGCTCCCTCGGTACTTC. Residues: CASTPRWGLPRYF. The chain couples TRBV12-3 or TRBV12-4 to TRBJ2-4; D is possibly TRBD1 (6 bases). There are 13 residues in the CDR3. Between the trimmed V and J ends, which lost 7 bases and 15 bases, there was a span of 22 bases.

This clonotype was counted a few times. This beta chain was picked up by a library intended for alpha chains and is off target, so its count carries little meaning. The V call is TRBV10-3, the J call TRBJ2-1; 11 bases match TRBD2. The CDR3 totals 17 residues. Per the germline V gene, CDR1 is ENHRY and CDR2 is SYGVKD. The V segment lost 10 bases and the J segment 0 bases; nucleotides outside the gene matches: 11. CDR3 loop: CANSGTSGKSSYNEQFF. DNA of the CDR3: TGTGCCAACTCCGGGACTAGCGGAAAGAGCTCCTACAATGAGCAGTTCTTC.

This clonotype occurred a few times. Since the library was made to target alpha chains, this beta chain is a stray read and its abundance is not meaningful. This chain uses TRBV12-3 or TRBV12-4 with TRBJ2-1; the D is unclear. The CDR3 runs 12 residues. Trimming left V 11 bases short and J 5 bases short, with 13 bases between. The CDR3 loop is CASQTAHNEQFF. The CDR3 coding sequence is TGTGCCTCCCAGACGGCCCACAATGAGCAGTTCTTC.

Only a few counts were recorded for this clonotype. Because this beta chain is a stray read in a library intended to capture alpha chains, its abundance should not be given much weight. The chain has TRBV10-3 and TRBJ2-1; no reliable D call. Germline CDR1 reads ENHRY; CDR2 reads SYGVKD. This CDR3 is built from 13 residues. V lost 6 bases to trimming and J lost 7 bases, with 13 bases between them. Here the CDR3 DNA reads TGTGCCATCAGCGCCTCCCTGACGAATGAGCAGTTCTTC. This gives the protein CAISASLTNEQFF.

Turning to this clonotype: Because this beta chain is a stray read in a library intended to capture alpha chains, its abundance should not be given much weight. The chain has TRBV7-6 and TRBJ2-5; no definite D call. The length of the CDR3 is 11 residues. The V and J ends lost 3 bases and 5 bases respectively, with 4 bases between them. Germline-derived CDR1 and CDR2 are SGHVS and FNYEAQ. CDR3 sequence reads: CASSFGETQYF. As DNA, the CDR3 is TGTGCCAGCAGCTTCGGCGAGACCCAGTACTTC.

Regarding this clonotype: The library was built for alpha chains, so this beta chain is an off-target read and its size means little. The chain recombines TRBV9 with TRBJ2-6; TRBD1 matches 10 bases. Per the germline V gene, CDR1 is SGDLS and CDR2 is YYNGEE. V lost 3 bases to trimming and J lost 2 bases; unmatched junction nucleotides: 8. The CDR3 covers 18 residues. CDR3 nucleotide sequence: TGTGCCAGCAGCGATCTCGGACAGGGGGGCGCTGGGGCCAACGTCCTGACTTTC. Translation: CASSDLGQGGAGANVLTF. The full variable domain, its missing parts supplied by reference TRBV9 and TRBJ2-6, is DSGVTQTPKHLITATGQRVTLRCSPRSGDLSVYWYQQSLDQGLQFLIQYYNGEERAKGNILERFSAQQFPDLHSELNLSSLELGDSALYFCASSDLGQGGAGANVLTFGAGSRLTVL.

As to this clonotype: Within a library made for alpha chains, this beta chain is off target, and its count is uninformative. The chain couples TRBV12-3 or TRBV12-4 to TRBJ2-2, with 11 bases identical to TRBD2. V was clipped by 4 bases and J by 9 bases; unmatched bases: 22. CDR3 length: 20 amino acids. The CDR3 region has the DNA TGTGCCAGCAGTTCTTTCCTAGGGGGACTAGCGGAGTCCAGCGTCCGGGAGCTGTTTTTT. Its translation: CASSSFLGGLAESSVRELFF.

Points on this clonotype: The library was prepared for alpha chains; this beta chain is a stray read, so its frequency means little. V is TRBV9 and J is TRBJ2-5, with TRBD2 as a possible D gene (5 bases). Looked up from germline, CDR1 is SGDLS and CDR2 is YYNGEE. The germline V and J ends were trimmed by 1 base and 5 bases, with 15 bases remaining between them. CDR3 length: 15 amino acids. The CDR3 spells CASSVTSGRAETQYF. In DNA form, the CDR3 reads TGTGCCAGCAGCGTAACCAGCGGTCGAGCTGAGACCCAGTACTTC.

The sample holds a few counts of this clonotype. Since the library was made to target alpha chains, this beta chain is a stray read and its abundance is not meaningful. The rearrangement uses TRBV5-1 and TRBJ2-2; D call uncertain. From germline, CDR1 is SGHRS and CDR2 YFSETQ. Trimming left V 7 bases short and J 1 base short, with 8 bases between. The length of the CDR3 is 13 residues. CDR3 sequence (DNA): TGCGCCAGCGGAACTGGGAACACCGGGGAGCTGTTTTTT. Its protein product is CASGTGNTGELFF.

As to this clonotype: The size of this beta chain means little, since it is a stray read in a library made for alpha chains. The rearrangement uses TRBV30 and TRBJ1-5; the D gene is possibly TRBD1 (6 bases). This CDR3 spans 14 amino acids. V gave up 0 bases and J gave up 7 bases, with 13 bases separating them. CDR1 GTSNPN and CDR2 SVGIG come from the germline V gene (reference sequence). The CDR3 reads CAWSVGTGQQPQHF. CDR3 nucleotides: TGTGCCTGGAGTGTAGGAACAGGGCAGCAGCCCCAGCATTTT.

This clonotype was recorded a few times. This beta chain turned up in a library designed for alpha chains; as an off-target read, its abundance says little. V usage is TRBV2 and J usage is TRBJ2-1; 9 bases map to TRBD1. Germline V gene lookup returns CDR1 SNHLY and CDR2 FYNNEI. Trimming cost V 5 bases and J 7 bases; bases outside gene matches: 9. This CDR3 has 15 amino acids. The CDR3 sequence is CASSSGGQGINEQFF. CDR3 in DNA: TGTGCCAGCAGTTCCGGGGGACAGGGCATAAATGAGCAGTTCTTC. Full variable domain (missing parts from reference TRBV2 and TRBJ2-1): EPEVTQTPSHQVTQMGQEVILRCVPISNHLYFYWYRQILGQKVEFLVSFYNNEISEKSEIFDDQFSVERPDGSNFTLKIRSTKLEDSAMYFCASSSGGQGINEQFFGPGTRLTVL.